Listed below are T cell receptor beta chains from one sample, sequenced in a study of shared clonotypes between healthy human individuals. The repertoire was sequenced with immunoSEQ multiplex PCR; TCRdb's copy has only in-frame clones and lacks some. The sample lists some 2,500,000 clones, 85% to 95% occurring once. The sample consisted of naive CD4+ T cells from PBMCs. The receptors were gathered from a man aged 18 to 35 in good health. Some clones in this sample may be carry-over from other donors' samples. Each CDR3 is given with its conserved first and last residue. D genes are given only for firm matches. The size field is filled for only some rows; it gives once, few, many or a size class.

clone size,D gene,J gene,V gene,CDR3 DNA,CDR3 protein
.,.,TRBJ2-1,TRBV7-2,TGTGCCAGCAGCTTAGGGGCTAGCGTTTACAATGAGCAGTTCTTC,CASSLGASVYNEQFF
few,TRBD2,TRBJ2-2,TRBV18,TGTGCCAGCTCACCGATCCTAGCGGGAGAGGGCTACACCGGGGAGCTGTTTTTT,CASSPILAGEGYTGELFF
.,.,TRBJ2-1,TRBV7-3,TGTGCCAGCAGCTTAAGTGGGGTGGGCTCCTACAATGAGCAGTTCTTC,CASSLSGVGSYNEQFF
.,TRBD2,TRBJ2-1,TRBV7-9,TGTGCCAGCAGCTCACCGACTAGCGGGAGCTCCTACAATGAGCAGTTCTTC,CASSSPTSGSSYNEQFF
.,TRBD1,TRBJ1-4,TRBV7-9,TGTGCCAGCAGCTTAAGGGTTCCGGACAGGGGTGGGGAAAAACTGTTTTTT,CASSLRVPDRGGEKLFF
once,TRBD2,TRBJ2-3,TRBV5-8,TGTGCCAGCAGCTTGGGGGAGGGTACAGGAGTCCTAAACACAGATACGCAGTATTTT,CASSLGEGTGVLNTDTQYF
once,TRBD1,TRBJ2-7,TRBV5-6,TGTGCCAGCAGCTTTGACAGGGTGGCGGTCGAGCAGTACTTC,CASSFDRVAVEQYF
.,.,TRBJ1-2,TRBV5-1,TGCGCCAGCAGTCCTGGACAGAACTATGGCTACACCTTC,CASSPGQNYGYTF
.,.,TRBJ1-3,TRBV28,TGTATCACAAGTTCAGGAAACACCATATATTTT,CITSSGNTIYF
.,.,TRBJ2-5,TRBV28,TGTGCCAGCACCACCGGGTCAGTCGGGGAGACCCAGTACTTC,CASTTGSVGETQYF
.,.,TRBJ1-1,TRBV9,TGTGCCAGCAGCTCCCCGGGAAGGAACACTGAAGCTTTCTTT,CASSSPGRNTEAFF
few,TRBD1,TRBJ1-5,TRBV2,TGTGCCAGCAGTCACAGACAGGGGGGAGAGCAGCCCCAGCATTTT,CASSHRQGGEQPQHF
.,TRBD2,TRBJ2-7,TRBV19,TGTGCCAGTAGGCTAGCGGGGATGTACGAGCAGTACTTC,CASRLAGMYEQYF
.,.,TRBJ2-6,TRBV30,TGTGCCTGGAATAGTGGTAGCTCTGGGGCCAACGTCCTGACTTTC,CAWNSGSSGANVLTF
.,.,TRBJ1-2,TRBV12-5,TGTGCTAGTGGTTTGGGAGGAAGAAGATTAAACTATGGCTACACCTTC,CASGLGGRRLNYGYTF
.,.,TRBJ1-3,TRBV5-1,TGCGCCAGCAGCCCGGATCAAGGCGCCCCTGGAAACACCATATATTTT,CASSPDQGAPGNTIYF
.,.,TRBJ1-2,TRBV29-1,TGCAGCGTTTCGAAGATATTGGTCGTCCCTGGCTACACCTTC,CSVSKILVVPGYTF
.,.,TRBJ2-3,TRBV2,TGTGCCAGCAGCTCGGACCGGGACCCTCCGGATACGCAGTATTTT,CASSSDRDPPDTQYF
.,.,TRBJ2-4,TRBV7-2,TGTGCCAGCAGCCGCTACGGAGGGGGGGCCAAAAACATTCAGTACTTC,CASSRYGGGAKNIQYF
.,.,TRBJ2-1,TRBV28,TGTGCCAGCAGCTCACTAAACCCGAGCTCCTACAATGAGCAGTTCTTC,CASSSLNPSSYNEQFF
.,TRBD1,TRBJ1-2,TRBV28,TGTGCCAGCAGTGACAGGGCTCATGGCTACACCTTC,CASSDRAHGYTF
.,.,TRBJ2-7,TRBV2,TGTGCCAGCAGCTACACCTACGAGCAGTACTTC,CASSYTYEQYF
.,TRBD1,TRBJ2-1,TRBV4-1,TGCGCCAGCAGGGGAGTCGGGACAGGGGCTTACAATGAGCAGTTCTTC,CASRGVGTGAYNEQFF
.,TRBD1,TRBJ2-7,TRBV19,TGTGCCAGTAGTGGCCGGGACAGGGGTGATGGGGAGCAGTACTTC,CASSGRDRGDGEQYF
.,.,TRBJ2-2,TRBV18,TGTGCCAGCTCTCAATCACAGAGCCGGAACACCGGGGAGCTGTTTTTT,CASSQSQSRNTGELFF
few,.,TRBJ1-2,TRBV5-5,TGTGCCAGCAGCTTGGTACCGGCAGGGGCTCTTGGCTACACCTTC,CASSLVPAGALGYTF
.,.,TRBJ2-5,TRBV6-5,TGTGCCAGCAGTTACTCCCCAGGGTGGGTCGGGACCCAGTACTTC,CASSYSPGWVGTQYF
.,.,TRBJ2-1,TRBV27,TGTGCCAGCAGTTTAACCCCGAGGCACAATGAGCAGTTCTTC,CASSLTPRHNEQFF
.,.,TRBJ1-4,TRBV6-5,TGTGCCAGCAGTTACTCGTTCGGGGATGTGGATGAAAAACTGTTTTTT,CASSYSFGDVDEKLFF
.,.,TRBJ2-1,TRBV9,TGTGCCAGCAGGGTCGACTGGAGCGGGGAGCAGTTCTTC,CASRVDWSGEQFF
.,TRBD2,TRBJ2-1,TRBV14,TGTGCCAGCAGCTTTACCCCGGGACTAGCGGGAGCCGGGTACAATGAGCAGTTCTTC,CASSFTPGLAGAGYNEQFF
.,.,TRBJ2-3,TRBV28,TGTGCCAGCAGTTTATGGCCCACAGATACGCAGTATTTT,CASSLWPTDTQYF
.,.,TRBJ2-7,TRBV4-2,TGTGCCAGCAGCCAAACAGACCGGTGGGACTACGAGCAGTACTTC,CASSQTDRWDYEQYF
.,.,TRBJ2-6,TRBV7-6,TGTGCCAGCAGCGGGCGTGCTTCTGGGGCCAACGTCCTGACTTTC,CASSGRASGANVLTF
.,TRBD1,TRBJ2-6,TRBV28,TGTGCCAGCAGTCGGGACAGGGCCCCCACTGGGGCCAACGTCCTGACTTTC,CASSRDRAPTGANVLTF
.,.,TRBJ2-7,TRBV5-1,TGCGCCAGCAGGCCACCCGGGACGGACCCCTACGAGCAGTACTTC,CASRPPGTDPYEQYF
.,TRBD1,TRBJ1-2,TRBV5-1,TGCGCCAGCAGCTTAACACAGGGGGCTATTTATGGCTACACCTTC,CASSLTQGAIYGYTF
.,.,TRBJ2-7,TRBV5-1,TGCGCCAGCAGCTTAGGCGGGACACTAGCCTACGAGCAGTACTTC,CASSLGGTLAYEQYF
.,TRBD1,TRBJ1-5,TRBV2,TGTGCCAGCAGGGATCGACAGGGACTCGGCAATCAGCCCCAGCATTTT,CASRDRQGLGNQPQHF
.,.,TRBJ2-6,TRBV10-3,TGTGCCATCCGGGTTGTCTCTGGGGCCAACGTCCTGACTTTC,CAIRVVSGANVLTF
.,.,TRBJ2-1,TRBV10-1,TGCGCCAGCAGTCCGGGACCGAAGTCGGCGGGAACCAATTACAATGAGCAGTTCTTC,CASSPGPKSAGTNYNEQFF
.,TRBD1,TRBJ2-2,TRBV11-2,TGTGCCAGCAGCTCACCAGGACAGGGGGCCACCGGGGAGCTGTTTTTT,CASSSPGQGATGELFF
once,.,TRBJ1-5,TRBV21-1,TGTGCCAGCAGCAACCGTAATCAGCCCCAGCATTTT,CASSNRNQPQHF
.,.,TRBJ2-7,TRBV7-2,TGTGCCAGCAGCTTAGGGGTCAACTACGAGCAGTACTTC,CASSLGVNYEQYF
.,TRBD2,TRBJ2-2,TRBV18,TGTGCCAGCTCACGCGGACTAGTTCCCGGGGAGCTGTTTTTT,CASSRGLVPGELFF
.,.,TRBJ1-5,TRBV5-6,TGTGCCAGCAGCTTGTTTGGGACTGTCAATCAGCCCCAGCATTTT,CASSLFGTVNQPQHF
.,.,TRBJ2-1,TRBV11-3,TGTGCCAGCAGCTTAGGGTACAATGAGCAGTTCTTC,CASSLGYNEQFF
.,.,TRBJ2-1,TRBV4-1,TGCGCCAGCAGCCAGCCTTTCGGAGAGCAGTTCTTC,CASSQPFGEQFF
.,TRBD1,TRBJ2-3,TRBV9,TGTGCCAGCAGCGCAGCCGACAGGGGGCATGCAGATACGCAGTATTTT,CASSAADRGHADTQYF
.,TRBD1,TRBJ2-3,TRBV10-3,TGTGCCACCGTCGGACAGGACACAGATACGCAGTATTTT,CATVGQDTDTQYF
.,.,TRBJ2-3,TRBV5-1,TGCGCCAGCAGCCCTAGGGGAGATACGCAGTATTTT,CASSPRGDTQYF
.,.,TRBJ2-5,TRBV5-1,TGCGCCAGCAGCTGGGGTCAAGAGACCCAGTACTTC,CASSWGQETQYF
.,.,TRBJ1-5,TRBV4-1,TGCGCCAGCAGCCTTGCGGCCCCCAATCAGCCCCAGCATTTT,CASSLAAPNQPQHF
.,TRBD2,TRBJ2-1,TRBV7-8,TGTGCCAGCAGCTTAGAGGCGGGAGGGCCCCTCTACAATGAGCAGTTCTTC,CASSLEAGGPLYNEQFF
.,.,TRBJ1-2,TRBV28,TGTGCCAGCCGAGTCCCCCCATTAGGCTACACCTTC,CASRVPPLGYTF
.,.,TRBJ1-5,TRBV7-2,TGTGCCAGCAGCTTAGAAGACGCTTCGCCCCAGCATTTT,CASSLEDASPQHF
.,.,TRBJ2-1,TRBV11-2,TGTGCCAGCAGCTGGGGGACGCCCGGAAATGAGCAGTTCTTC,CASSWGTPGNEQFF
.,.,TRBJ2-1,TRBV29-1,TGCAGCGTTGAAGCTAACAATGAGCAGTTCTTC,CSVEANNEQFF
.,TRBD2,TRBJ2-1,TRBV5-4,TGTGCCAGCAGCTTGGTAGCGGGATCCTACAATGAGCAGTTCTTC,CASSLVAGSYNEQFF